A selection of T cell receptor beta chains follows, all from one sample in a study of blood T cell repertoires in COVID-19. Measured with immunoSEQ multiplex PCR; TCRdb has only the in-frame clones, and not every one. The sample shows roughly 62,000 clones, around nine tenths of them seen only once. Source material: peripheral blood. These receptors came from a human donor with active COVID-19. The donor label of this sample is uncertain. Each CDR3 is given without its conserved first and last residue. The order of the fields is V gene, CDR3 protein.

TRBV7-2 ASSLETVSYEQY
TRBV19 ASSRTITNTIY
TRBV10-3 AIRPDPGNEKLF
TRBV6-5 ASTQLGNTIY
TRBV10-1 ASSRHRVP
TRBV4-2 ASSQDPGTSGSYNEQF
TRBV7-9 ASSFGGFYASSSYNEQF
TRBV7-2 ASSFKAGRGLDTQY
TRBV5-4 ASSYGGGLAGMEQF
TRBV27 ASSLSYGSYYEQY
TRBV12-3/TRBV12-4 ASSYQGALEQY
TRBV28 ASSFGAGRLNEQF
TRBV19 ASSIGSGKKAF
TRBV7-2 ASSGQRGDNEQF
TRBV20-1 SASSGLGYEQY
TRBV23-1 ASSQLAPGQGCPDTQY
TRBV6-5 ASRAGQGANYGYT
TRBV10-3 AIRTSGGDTGELF
TRBV6-4 ASSDSGEGTQY
TRBV9 ASSGDRAATEAF
TRBV9 ASSSTAESYEQY
TRBV9 ASSVGQGLDTQY
TRBV28 ASTGTGFAEQY
TRBV6-5 ASSSTEGLANIQY
TRBV7-9 ASSLGQREQF
TRBV15 ATSREQSYT
TRBV19 ASSPGTGYQPQH
TRBV9 ASSVGAETYEQY
TRBV7-2 ASFKGREGAYEQY
TRBV27 ASSLSTGQRSYEQY
TRBV20-1 SASGPGGWNTEAF
TRBV4-2 ASSQDRQRESPLYEQY
TRBV4-1 ASSVRGDSGYT
TRBV2 ASSAQAGGSYEQY
TRBV5-1 ASRDLDRGSSGNTIY
TRBV11-3 ASSLSSPGGEYEQY
TRBV9 ASSPRERETHNEQF
TRBV3-1/TRBV3-2 ASSQGTGGNQPQH
TRBV27 ASGGWGGYLTDTQY
TRBV3-1/TRBV3-2 ASSQGASGRTDTDTQY
TRBV19 ASSMRTEAF
TRBV9 ASSVQPGASGSWDTGELF
TRBV4-3 ASSQARTGGLEQY
TRBV7-8 ASSTRGGGTGELF
TRBV4-2 ASRHTGDGVNEQY
TRBV7-2 ASSLTSHSYEQY
TRBV7-6 ASSLRLAGEYNEQF
TRBV5-6 ASSSWGQSNQPQH
TRBV10-3 AISEGQGGQPQH
TRBV5-4 ASSQDRGLETQY
TRBV6-1 ASSEGGAAYNEQL
TRBV10-3 AISEAGSGNTIY
TRBV6-2/TRBV6-3 ASSYRGHYGYT
TRBV15 ATSRARLNPEAF